These 28 T cell receptor beta chains were all obtained from the same sample, sequenced in a study of T cells in Graves' hyperthyroidism and ophthalmopathy. The CDR3 regions of TCR beta were amplified from RNA transcripts. Researchers ran a first-round RT-PCR on the TCR CDR3 using the HTBI primer set. One entry per CDR3 protein results from TCRdb running MiXCR on the multiplex PCR reads. The repertoire holds around 97,000 distinct CDR3 sequences, with over 45% as singletons. Sequencing used blood. Source of these receptors: a man aged 40-55 years with Graves' hyperthyroidism.

This clonotype was detected many times. V usage is TRBV7-2 and J usage is TRBJ2-1; either TRBD1 or TRBD2 may fit D (5 bases each). V lost 1 base and J 7 bases, leaving 14 bases between the germline ends. This CDR3 is built from 15 residues. Germline V gene data show CDR1 as SGHTA and CDR2 as FQGNSA. CDR3 bases: TGTGCCAGCAGCTTAGATTCAGGGACCGGGAATGAGCAGTTCTTC. This translates into CASSLDSGTGNEQFF.

The count of this clonotype is one. This sequence joins TRBV7-9 and TRBJ1-1; D ambiguous. The CDR3 consists of 15 residues. From germline, CDR1 is SEHNR and CDR2 FQNEAQ (reference sequence). V was trimmed by 4 bases and J by 0 bases, leaving 12 bases between them. As DNA, the CDR3 is TGTGCCAGCAGCTCGAGCCTAGGACTGAACACTGAAGCTTTCTTT. This codes for CASSSSLGLNTEAFF. The complete variable domain, with remaining parts taken from reference TRBV7-9 and TRBJ1-1, reads DTGVSQNPRHKITKRGQNVTFRCDPISEHNRLYWYRQTLGQGPEFLTYFQNEAQLEKSRLLSDRFSAERPKGSFSTLEIQRTEQGDSAMYLCASSSSLGLNTEAFFGQGTRLTVV.

The V call is TRBV15, the J call TRBJ2-5; perhaps TRBD2 as D (6 bases). This CDR3 comprises 24 residues. Germline V gene sequence: CDR1 LNHNV, CDR2 YYDKDF (reference sequence). The V end lost 3 bases, the J end lost 0 bases, and 38 bases lay between the germline ends. CDR3 protein: CATSSFPPGEGGDTQYLNQETQYF. In DNA, the CDR3 is TGTGCCACCAGCAGCTTCCCACCGGGAGAGGGCGGAGATACGCAGTATTTAAACCAAGAGACCCAGTACTTC.

V and J are TRBV15 and TRBJ2-7; D not certain. Germline V gene lookup returns CDR1 LNHNV and CDR2 YYDKDF (reference sequence). This CDR3 has 15 residues. The germline V and J ends were trimmed by 3 bases and 2 bases, with 14 bases remaining between them. CDR3 in DNA: TGTGCCACCAGCAGCTCCTTGGACGGACCCTACGAGCAGTACTTC. Its translation: CATSSSLDGPYEQYF.

The rearrangement links TRBV15 to TRBJ2-3; 12 bases map to TRBD1. V was pared by 4 bases and J by 0 bases, with 5 bases of the junction left unmatched. There are 17 residues in the CDR3. Germline values: CDR1 LNHNV, CDR2 YYDKDF (reference sequence). CDR3 region: CATSTGQGARSTDTQYF. In DNA, the CDR3 is TGTGCCACCAGCACGGGACAGGGGGCTCGTAGCACAGATACGCAGTATTTT.

This clonotype occurred many times. The V gene is TRBV2, the J gene TRBJ2-5; no definite D call. The CDR3 length is 13 residues. The germline V gene encodes CDR1 SNHLY and CDR2 FYNNEI. The V end lost 6 bases, the J end lost 2 bases, and 10 bases lay between the germline ends. This CDR3 reads CASRGTEQETQYF. The CDR3 region has the DNA TGTGCCAGCAGGGGAACAGAGCAAGAGACCCAGTACTTC.

This clonotype was counted a single time. V is TRBV10-1 and J is TRBJ1-1; D not certain. This CDR3 region has 11 residues. Per the germline V gene, CDR1 is WNHNN and CDR2 is SYGVQD (reference sequence). The V gene lost 6 bases and the J gene lost 14 bases, with 16 bases spanning the gap. CDR3 amino acids: CASRGRGPAFF. The CDR3 DNA sequence: TGCGCCAGCAGAGGCCGAGGGCCAGCCTTCTTT.

The chain has TRBV2 and TRBJ2-7, with a weak D call TRBD2 (6 bases). The germline V gene encodes CDR1 SNHLY and CDR2 FYNNEI. The CDR3 totals 12 residues. Trimming cost V 9 bases and J 6 bases, with 15 bases left between them. The CDR3 loop is CASGGTGAEQYF. CDR3 sequence (DNA): TGTGCCAGTGGGGGGACGGGCGCCGAGCAGTACTTC.

This clonotype was detected ten times or more. The chain joins TRBV9 to TRBJ2-2; D remains ambiguous. The germline V gene has CDR1 SGDLS and CDR2 YYNGEE. The CDR3 consists of 15 residues. With 0 bases removed from V and 0 bases from J, the gap between germline ends came to 6 bases. CDR3 nucleotide sequence: TGTGCCAGCAGCGTAGCTACATCGAACACCGGGGAGCTGTTTTTT. This translates into CASSVATSNTGELFF.

The chain uses TRBV2 and TRBJ1-2; 8 bases agree with TRBD1. CDR1 and CDR2 (germline): SNHLY, FYNNEI. V shed 6 bases, J shed 2 bases, and the junction held 5 bases outside the gene matches. There are 14 residues in the CDR3. For the CDR3, the DNA is TGTGCCAGCAGCGTCCGACAGGGGAACTATGGCTACACCTTC. This sequence encodes CASSVRQGNYGYTF.

This rearrangement joins TRBV5-6 to TRBJ2-7; D is ambiguous. In germline, CDR1 is SGHDT, CDR2 YYEEEE. CDR3 size: 12 residues. V was cut by 0 bases and J by 5 bases, with 6 bases left in between. CDR3 residues: CASSLDGHEQYF. DNA for the CDR3: TGTGCCAGCAGCTTGGATGGGCACGAGCAGTACTTC.

There are many counts of this clonotype. It may be a read error: a sequence one base away is much more abundant. This chain links TRBV19 with TRBJ1-1; D remains ambiguous. V shed 1 base and J shed 0 bases, with 12 bases lying between them. The CDR3 is 16 residues long. The germline CDR1 and CDR2 sequences are LNHDA and SQIVND (reference sequence). Here the CDR3 reads CASSIGLSVMNTEAFF. The CDR3 DNA is TGTGCCAGTAGTATAGGGCTGTCGGTTATGAACACTGAAGCTTTCTTT.

The chain couples TRBV29-1 to TRBJ1-1; no firm D call. The CDR3 consists of 15 residues. Between the trimmed V and J ends, which lost 4 bases and 5 bases, there was a span of 20 bases. From germline, CDR1 is SQVTM and CDR2 ANQGSEA. The CDR3 region is CSVGIGLVGGTEAFF. DNA for the CDR3: TGCAGCGTTGGGATAGGACTCGTGGGCGGTACTGAAGCTTTCTTT.

The rearrangement uses TRBV5-6 and TRBJ1-2; a weak D match, TRBD1 (6 bases). Per germline, CDR1 SGHDT and CDR2 YYEEEE. The CDR3 has 14 amino acids. V was trimmed by 3 bases and J by 4 bases, leaving 13 bases between them. This CDR3 is CASSSGMGAYGYTF. The CDR3 DNA follows: TGTGCCAGCAGCTCCGGGATGGGGGCCTATGGCTACACCTTC.

This clonotype was found many times. V usage is TRBV7-8 and J usage is TRBJ1-2; TRBD1 matches 7 bases. The germline V gene encodes CDR1 SGHVS and CDR2 FQNEAQ. V lost 6 bases and J lost 1; bases outside the gene matches: 11. The CDR3 has 16 residues. For the CDR3, the DNA is TGTGCCAGCAGACCCGGGACAGCAAGAATTAACTATGGCTACACCTTC. Translating it yields CASRPGTARINYGYTF. The full variable domain, completed using reference TRBV7-8 and TRBJ1-2, is GAGVSQSPRYKVAKRGQDVALRCDPISGHVSLFWYQQALGQGPEFLTYFQNEAQLDKSGLPSDRFFAERPEGSVSTLKIQRTQQEDSAVYLCASRPGTARINYGYTFGSGTRLTVV.

The chain combines TRBV3-1 with TRBJ1-5; a weak D match, TRBD1 (6 bases). Per germline, CDR1 LGHDT and CDR2 YNNKEL (reference sequence). Deletions cut 8 bases from V and 6 bases from J, with 11 bases between. The CDR3 length is 12 residues. In DNA, the CDR3 is TGTGCCAGCGGGGGGCTGGGTCAGCCCCAGCATTTT. Translation gives CASGGLGQPQHF.

The CDR3 loop is CATSRTNSYEQYF. CDR3 coding DNA: TGTGCCACCAGTCGCACAAACTCCTACGAGCAGTACTTC. The chain couples TRBV24-1 to TRBJ2-7, with unresolved D. Germline V CDR1 and CDR2: KGHDR, SFDVKD. The V end lost 6 bases, the J end lost 0 bases, and 8 bases lay between the germline ends. This CDR3 is 13 amino acids long.

On this clonotype: Because the CDR3 is missing its conserved closing phenylalanine or tryptophan, this is likely a read error. J is TRBJ2-3 and V is TRBV19; 9 bases are a match to TRBD2. Germline CDR1 reads LNHDA; CDR2 reads SQIVND (reference sequence). The CDR3 loop spans 15 amino acids. V lost 5 bases to trimming and J lost 5 bases; unmatched junction nucleotides: 8. In nucleotides, the CDR3 is TGTGCCAGTAGTGAGCCGGGACTAGCAAGAGATACGCAGTATCTT. Translated, it gives CASSEPGLARDTQYL.

This clonotype came up a few times. One junction end disagrees with the germline gene, perhaps due to a read error. The V and J genes are TRBV6-5 and TRBJ2-5, with D uncertain. The CDR3 consists of 12 residues. Looked up from germline, CDR1 is MNHEY and CDR2 is SVGAGI. The CDR3 sequence: CASSYGDVTQYF. The CDR3 DNA sequence: TGTGCCAGCAGTTACGGTGACGTGACCCAGTATTTC.

This clonotype was seen at least ten times. This chain uses TRBV6-4 with TRBJ2-2; D remains unclear. Germline-derived CDR1 and CDR2 are MRHNA and SNTAGT. The CDR3 is made up of 14 amino acids. Trimming left V 0 bases short and J 3 bases short, with 5 bases between. This CDR3 is CASSDSTDTGELFF. The CDR3 DNA follows: TGTGCCAGCAGTGACTCGACGGACACCGGGGAGCTGTTTTTT.

This clonotype was recorded many times. The chain carries TRBV7-9 and TRBJ2-7, with 10 bases that match TRBD2. Germline trimming cut 6 bases from V and 5 bases from J; bases unmatched to any gene: 7. Per the germline V gene, CDR1 is SEHNR and CDR2 is FQNEAQ (reference sequence). CDR3 length: 14 amino acids. The CDR3 protein is CASSSGLARHEQYF. CDR3 bases: TGTGCCAGCAGTTCGGGACTAGCGAGACACGAGCAGTACTTC.

This rearrangement joins TRBV20-1 to TRBJ2-7; D is ambiguous. Germline V gene data show CDR1 as DFQATT and CDR2 as SNEGSKA (reference sequence). This CDR3 has 11 residues. Deletions cut 3 bases from V and 3 bases from J, with 6 bases between. The CDR3 here is CSASPRYEQYF. The CDR3 region has the DNA TGCAGTGCTAGTCCCCGCTACGAGCAGTACTTC.

The sample holds one count of this clonotype. A much larger clonotype is one base distant, so this may be a read error. The chain links TRBV12-3 or TRBV12-4 to TRBJ2-7; 12 bases map to TRBD2. The length of the CDR3 is 16 residues. The CDR3 is CASSRLAGASPREQHF. The CDR3 DNA reads TGTGCCAGCAGCAGACTAGCGGGGGCCTCCCCCCGCGAGCAGCACTTC.

This clonotype was seen once. The rearrangement joins TRBV2 to TRBJ2-7, with D perhaps given as TRBD1 or TRBD2 (6 bases each). Trimming shortened V by 5 bases and J by 2 bases, and 22 bases separated the two germline ends. Germline V lookup: CDR1 SNHLY, CDR2 FYNNEI. This CDR3 comprises 17 residues. CDR3: CASSSGALATHPYEQYF. Here the CDR3 DNA reads TGTGCCAGCAGTTCAGGGGCCCTAGCGACCCATCCCTACGAGCAGTACTTC.

This clonotype came up many times. Here the CDR3 reads CASSLGTGSYGYTF. CDR3 DNA: TGCGCCAGCAGCTTGGGGACAGGGAGTTATGGCTACACCTTC. V and J are TRBV5-1 and TRBJ1-2; 8 nucleotides line up with TRBD1. The CDR3 has 14 residues. The germline CDR1 and CDR2 sequences are SGHRS and YFSETQ. The J segment lost 5 bases and the V segment lost 0 bases, leaving 3 bases of the junction unmatched.

The sample holds many counts of this clonotype. The rearrangement links TRBV11-2 to TRBJ1-1; the D gene is possibly TRBD1 (6 bases). Germline V gives CDR1 SGHAT, CDR2 FQNNGV. V was clipped by 6 bases and J by 5 bases, with 13 bases between them. This CDR3 has 13 amino acids. The chain's CDR3 is CASRQQGRTEAFF. CDR3 DNA sequence: TGTGCCAGCAGACAGCAGGGGAGGACTGAAGCTTTCTTT.

Turning to this clonotype: Sequence at one end of the junction differs from germline and may be a read error. The genes are TRBV2 and TRBJ2-1; no definite D call. The germline V gene has CDR1 SNHLY and CDR2 FYNNEI. The CDR3 consists of 13 residues. The CDR3 here is CASSGRLYDEQFF. CDR3 bases: TGTGCCAGCAGTGGACGGCTCTACGATGAGCAGTTCTTC. The whole variable domain, filled in from reference TRBV2 and TRBJ2-1, reads EPEVTQTPSHQVTQMGQEVILRCVPISNHLYFYWYRQILGQKVEFLVSFYNNEISEKSEIFDDQFSVERPDGSNFTLKIRSTKLEDSAMYFCASSGRLYDEQFFGPGTRLTVL.

This clonotype appeared many times. This chain connects TRBV2 to TRBJ2-7; TRBD1 aligns across 9 bases. The CDR3 is 14 amino acids. The V gene end was trimmed by 5 bases and the J gene end by 4 bases; junction bases not matched to a gene: 6. Germline CDR1 is SNHLY and CDR2 is FYNNEI. The DNA for the CDR3 is TGTGCCAGCAGTCTAGACAGGGGGACTTACGAGCAGTACTTC. Its protein product is CASSLDRGTYEQYF.